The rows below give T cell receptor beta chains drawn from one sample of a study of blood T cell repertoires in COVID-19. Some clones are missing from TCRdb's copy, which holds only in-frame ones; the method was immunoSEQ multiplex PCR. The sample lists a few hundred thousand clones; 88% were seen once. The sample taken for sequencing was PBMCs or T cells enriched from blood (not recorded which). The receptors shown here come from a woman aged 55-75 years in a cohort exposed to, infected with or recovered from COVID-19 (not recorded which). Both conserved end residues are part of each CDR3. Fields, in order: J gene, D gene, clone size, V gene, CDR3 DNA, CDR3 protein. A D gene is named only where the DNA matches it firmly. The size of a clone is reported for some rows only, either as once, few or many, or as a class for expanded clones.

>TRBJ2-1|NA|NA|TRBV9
TGTGCCAGCAGCGTCGCAACATACAATGAGCAGTTCTTC
CASSVATYNEQFF
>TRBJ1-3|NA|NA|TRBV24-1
TGTGCCACCAGTGAAGGGGGGGGCGCCTCTGGAAACACCATATATTTT
CATSEGGGASGNTIYF
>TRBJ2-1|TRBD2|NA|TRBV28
TGTGCCAGCAGTCCTCGTCAAGGGACTAGCGGGTTCTACAATGAGCAGTTCTTC
CASSPRQGTSGFYNEQFF
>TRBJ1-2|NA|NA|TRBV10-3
TGTGCCGTCAGGGTCCAGGGGCTTTTTGCGGGCTACACCTTC
CAVRVQGLFAGYTF
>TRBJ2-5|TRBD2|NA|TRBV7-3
TGTGCCAGCAGCTTAAATGGCGGGAGCGGGGCAGAGACCCAGTACTTC
CASSLNGGSGAETQYF
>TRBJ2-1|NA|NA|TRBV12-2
TGTGCAAGTCGCTTAATGTTGATCCTCAGCTCCTACAATGAGCAGTTCTTC
CASRLMLILSSYNEQFF
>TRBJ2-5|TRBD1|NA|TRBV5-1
TGCGCCAGCAGCTTGGCCCAGGGGGTGAAGGATTCCCAGTACTTC
CASSLAQGVKDSQYF
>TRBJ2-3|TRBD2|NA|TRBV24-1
TGTGCCACCAGTGACTCGGGACTAGCGGGCCTCCCAGATACGCAGTATTTT
CATSDSGLAGLPDTQYF
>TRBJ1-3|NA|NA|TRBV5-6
TGTGCCAGCAGCTTCCAGGGTGGAAACACCATATATTTT
CASSFQGGNTIYF
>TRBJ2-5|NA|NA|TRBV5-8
TGTGCCAGCAGCTTTAGGGGTCTACAAGAGACCCAGTACTTC
CASSFRGLQETQYF
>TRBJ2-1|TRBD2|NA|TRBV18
TGTGCCAGCTCACCACCTCCTAGCGGCTACAATGAGCAGTTCTTC
CASSPPPSGYNEQFF
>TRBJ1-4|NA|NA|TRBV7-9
TGTGCCAGCAGCTCAAGGACAGCAACTAATGAAAAACTGTTTTTT
CASSSRTATNEKLFF
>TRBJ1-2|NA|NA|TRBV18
TGTGCCAGCTCACCACAGGGGAAAGACTATGGCTACACCTTC
CASSPQGKDYGYTF
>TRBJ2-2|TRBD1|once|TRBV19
TGTGCCAGTAGCTCAGGGGGCGTAATGGGGGAGCTGTTTTTT
CASSSGGVMGELFF
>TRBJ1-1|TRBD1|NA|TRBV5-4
TGTGCCAGCAGACCGGCAGGGGGGAGGCGTGCTTTCTTT
CASRPAGGRRAFF
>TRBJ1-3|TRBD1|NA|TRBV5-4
TGTGCCAGCAGCCAAGACAGGGGATTGGGAAACACCATATATTTT
CASSQDRGLGNTIYF
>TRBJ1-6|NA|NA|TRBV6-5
TGTGCCAGCAGTTACACGGTCCCAGGGAATAATTCACCCCTCCACTTT
CASSYTVPGNNSPLHF
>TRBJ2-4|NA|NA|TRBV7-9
TGTGCCAGCAGCGTGACAGTCCTGGCGGCCAAAAACATTCAGTACTTC
CASSVTVLAAKNIQYF
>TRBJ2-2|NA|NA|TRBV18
TGTGCCAGCTCACCCGGACGAAGGACAACGAACACCGGGGAGCTGTTTTTT
CASSPGRRTTNTGELFF
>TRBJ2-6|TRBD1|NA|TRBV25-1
TGTGCCAGCAGCGTTCCGACAGGGAAGGCCTCTGGGGCCAACGTCCTGACTTTC
CASSVPTGKASGANVLTF
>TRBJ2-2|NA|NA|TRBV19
TGTGCCAGTAGTATCCGAAGCGCGGGGGCGGGCACCGGGGAGCTGTTTTTT
CASSIRSAGAGTGELFF
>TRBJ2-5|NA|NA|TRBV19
TGTGCCAGTAGTATAGGTACTTGGGAGACCCAGTACTTC
CASSIGTWETQYF
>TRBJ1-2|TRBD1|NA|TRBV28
TGTGCCAGCAGTCCAAGCGACAGGGTAGATAACTATGGCTACACCTTC
CASSPSDRVDNYGYTF
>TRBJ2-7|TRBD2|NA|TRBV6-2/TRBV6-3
TGTGCCAGCAGCCCGGACCGCAAGCGGGAGGGCCGTAGCGTGCAGTACTTC
CASSPDRKREGRSVQYF
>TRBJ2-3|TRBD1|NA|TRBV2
TGTGCCAGCAGTCTGACAGGGAGCACAGATACGCAGTATTTT
CASSLTGSTDTQYF
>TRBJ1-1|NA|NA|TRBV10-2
TGCGCCAGCAATCCCGGACGGGTCCGGGGATCCACTGAAGCTTTCTTT
CASNPGRVRGSTEAFF
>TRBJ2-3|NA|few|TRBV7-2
TGTGCCAGCACTGTCGGGGAGAAAAGGAGCACAGATACGCAGTATTTT
CASTVGEKRSTDTQYF
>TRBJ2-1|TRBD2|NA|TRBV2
TGTGCCAGCAGTGGCGCGGGAGGGCCCCTGAATGAGCAGTTCTTC
CASSGAGGPLNEQFF
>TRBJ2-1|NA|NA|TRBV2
TGTGCCAGCAGTGTCTCAGGGGGATTAAGCGGGGGAGAGCAGTTCTTC
CASSVSGGLSGGEQFF
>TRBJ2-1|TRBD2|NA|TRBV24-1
TGTGCCACCAGTGATTCCCTCACTAGCGGGATTGACAATGAGCAGTTCTTC
CATSDSLTSGIDNEQFF
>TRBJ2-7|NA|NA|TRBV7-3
TGTGCCAGCAGCTTATCGGGTGATAGTGACCGACGCCACGAGCAGTACTTC
CASSLSGDSDRRHEQYF
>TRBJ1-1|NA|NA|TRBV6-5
TGTGCCAGCAGTTACGTGGAGGGAGACACTGAAGCTTTCTTT
CASSYVEGDTEAFF
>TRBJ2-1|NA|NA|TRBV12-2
TGTGCAAGTCGCTTCGACGGGTCGCAGTTCTTC
CASRFDGSQFF
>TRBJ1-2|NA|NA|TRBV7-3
TGTGCCAGCAGCCCCCAGGGGAACTATGGCTACACCTTC
CASSPQGNYGYTF
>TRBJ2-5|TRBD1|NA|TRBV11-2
TGTGCCAGCAGCTGGGACAGGGGTTACGCGAGCGGAACCCAAGAGACCCAGTACTTC
CASSWDRGYASGTQETQYF
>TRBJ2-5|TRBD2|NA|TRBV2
TGTGCCAGCAGCTCCGGGGGACTAGCGGAACTCCAAGAGACCCAGTACTTC
CASSSGGLAELQETQYF
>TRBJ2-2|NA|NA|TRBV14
TGTGCCAGCAGCCAAGATTTCACAGGGCGGGCCGGGGAGCTGTTTTTT
CASSQDFTGRAGELFF
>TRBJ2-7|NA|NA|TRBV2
TGTGCCAGCGCGGGCGTGGAATACGAGCAGTACTTC
CASAGVEYEQYF
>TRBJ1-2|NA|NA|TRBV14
TGTGCCAGCAGCCAGTCGCCAGGGTATGGCTACACCTTC
CASSQSPGYGYTF
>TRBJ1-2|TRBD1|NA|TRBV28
TGTGCCAGCAGTGACAGGGGACCAACGAGCGGCTACACCTTC
CASSDRGPTSGYTF
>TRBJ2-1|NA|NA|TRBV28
TGTGCCAGCAATAACAATAGGGGCAATGAGCAGTTCTTC
CASNNNRGNEQFF